The subject of this entry is one T cell receptor (beta chain). No cognate antigen has been identified for it. One base away there is no much larger clone; base qualities are not given. This specimen belongs to a study of a mutant IDH1 vaccine in newly diagnosed glioma (dated by TCRdb to the early 2020s). Background for the entire study: Patients were given eight vaccinations, in weeks 1, 3, 5, 7, 11, 15, 19 and 23, which matched visits V03 through V10. Six visits were used for peripheral blood collection: V03 (baseline), V05, V07, V10, V12 and V13. Longitudinal TCRB deep sequencing was performed for about two dozen treated patients wherever samples were available for exploratory analyses. In the chemotherapy-containing groups, vaccination started alongside temozolomide cycles, whereas in patients who had radiotherapy alone it started 4-6 weeks after radiotherapy. Of the approximately 35 treated patients, roughly 60% were male and around 40% were female, and the mean age was 40.4 years. Prior to enrollment, patients had been given standard therapy consisting of radiotherapy alone, temozolomide alone, or radiochemotherapy with temozolomide, with the combination given to most patients. Results the study describes overall, beyond this receptor: PBMC samples for TCRB deep sequencing were selected based on availability. Vaccine-induced immune responses across multiple MHC alleles were detected in over 80% of patients. No apparent relationship was observed between pseudoprogression and alterations in the top peripheral T cell clonotypes detected by TCRB sequencing. The authors noted that analyses of patient blood samples could not be reproduced because of sample limitations.

This specimen's time point label, interpreted: week 11, during vaccination. Every vaccine dose consisted of 300 ug of a 20-mer mutant IDH1 peptide in Montanide, administered subcutaneously together with topical imiquimod. The donors had newly diagnosed IDH1-mutant astrocytomas of WHO grade 3 or 4 that showed loss of nuclear ATRX. The samples were drawn from NOA16, a multicentre, single-arm, open-label phase I trial in Germany that tested a mutant IDH1 peptide vaccine in humans for the first time. Genomic DNA for TCRB sequencing was isolated from EDTA blood with the DNeasy Blood and Tissue Kit. Receptor libraries were prepared by the immunoSEQ multiplex PCR assay. Rearranged TCR beta chain sequences were amplified using the hsTCRB Kit according to the manufacturer's protocol. TCRB libraries were sequenced on an Illumina MiSeq. Regarding the original processing steps: Demultiplexing, trimming and gene mapping were performed with the kit vendor's proprietary platform. TCRdb mirrors the immuneACCESS table, restricted to in-frame sequences. Some clones are absent from its copies; in checked studies, under half trace to an unresolved V gene, and the reason for the others is unknown. The V and J calls and clone size were taken over from that table, and D and trimming were inferred from the DNA. In all, the sample holds 25,000 to 40,000 clones, and just under 80% of those were seen once. The ten largest make up more than 20% of the sample.

V trim: 3 bases; J trim: 10 bases; unmatched bases: 6. The CDR3 runs 13 amino acids, cysteine and phenylalanine included. Just the 39-base CDR3 DNA is kept, in frame starting at base 1. Via the germline V gene, CDR1 is MDHEN and CDR2 SYDVKM. The material was PBMCs, obtained from a glioma patient whose treatment included an IDH1 peptide vaccine. The TCR comes from a man aged 30-40 years with glioma. In this chain, TRBV28 is recombined with TRBJ1-1; TRBD1 aligns with 9 central bases. This receptor has the CDR3 CASSFPTGGLAFF. The DNA reads as follows: TGTGCCAGCAGTTTCCCGACAGGGGGTCTAGCTTTCTTT.